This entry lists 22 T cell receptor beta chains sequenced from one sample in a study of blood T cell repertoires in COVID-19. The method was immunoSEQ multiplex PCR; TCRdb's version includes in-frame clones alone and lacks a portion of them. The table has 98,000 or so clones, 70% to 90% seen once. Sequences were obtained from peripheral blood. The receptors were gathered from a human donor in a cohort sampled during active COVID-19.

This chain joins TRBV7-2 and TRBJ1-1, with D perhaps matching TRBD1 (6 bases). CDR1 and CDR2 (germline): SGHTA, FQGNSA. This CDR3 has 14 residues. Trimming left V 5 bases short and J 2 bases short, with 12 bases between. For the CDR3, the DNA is TGTGCCAGCAGCCTAAGACAGGCTAACACTGAAGCTTTCTTT. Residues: CASSLRQANTEAFF.

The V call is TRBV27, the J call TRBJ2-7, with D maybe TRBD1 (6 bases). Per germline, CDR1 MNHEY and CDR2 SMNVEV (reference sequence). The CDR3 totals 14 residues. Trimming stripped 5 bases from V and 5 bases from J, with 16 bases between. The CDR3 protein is CASSVMPGANEQYF. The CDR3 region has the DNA TGTGCCAGCAGTGTTATGCCAGGGGCCAACGAGCAGTACTTC.

The CDR3 region is CASSLDWQGASGNTIYF. CDR3 DNA: TGTGCCAGCAGCTTAGATTGGCAGGGGGCCTCTGGAAACACCATATATTTT. The gene calls are TRBV11-2 and TRBJ1-3; 8 nucleotides agree with TRBD1. The CDR3 length is 17 residues. CDR1 is SGHAT, CDR2 FQNNGV, per germline. Trimming removed 0 bases from V and 0 bases from J; junction bases left unmatched: 4.

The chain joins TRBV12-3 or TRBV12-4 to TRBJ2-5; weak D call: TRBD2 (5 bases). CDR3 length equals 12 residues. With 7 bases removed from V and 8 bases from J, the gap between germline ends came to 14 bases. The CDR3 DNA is TGTGCCAGCACCCCCCCCAGCGGCACCCAGTACTTC. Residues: CASTPPSGTQYF.

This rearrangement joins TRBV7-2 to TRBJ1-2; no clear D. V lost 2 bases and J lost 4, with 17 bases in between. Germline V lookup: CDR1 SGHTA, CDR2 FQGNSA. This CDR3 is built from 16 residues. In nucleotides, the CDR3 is TGTGCCAGCAGCTTACGGGGAGACGGTCAAGGCTATGGCTACACCTTC. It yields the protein CASSLRGDGQGYGYTF.

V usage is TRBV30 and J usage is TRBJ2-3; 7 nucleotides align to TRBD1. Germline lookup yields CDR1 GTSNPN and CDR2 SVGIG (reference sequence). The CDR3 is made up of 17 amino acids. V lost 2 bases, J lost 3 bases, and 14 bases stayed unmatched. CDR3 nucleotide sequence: TGTGCCTGGAGTTCCCCCCACAGGGGCTACATTACAGATACGCAGTATTTT. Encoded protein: CAWSSPHRGYITDTQYF.

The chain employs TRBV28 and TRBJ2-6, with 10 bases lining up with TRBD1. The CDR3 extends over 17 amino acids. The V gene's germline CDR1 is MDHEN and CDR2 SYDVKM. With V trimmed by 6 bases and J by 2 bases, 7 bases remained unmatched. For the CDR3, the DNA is TGTGCCAGCAGGCCGGGACAGGGGCAACCTGGGGCCAACGTCCTGACTTTC. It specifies CASRPGQGQPGANVLTF.

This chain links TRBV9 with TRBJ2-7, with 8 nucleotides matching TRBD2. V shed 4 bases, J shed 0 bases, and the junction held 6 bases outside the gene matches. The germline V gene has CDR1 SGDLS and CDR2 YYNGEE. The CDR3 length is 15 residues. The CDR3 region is CASSTGTRSSYEQYF. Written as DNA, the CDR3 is TGTGCCAGCAGCACCGGGACTAGGAGCTCCTACGAGCAGTACTTC.

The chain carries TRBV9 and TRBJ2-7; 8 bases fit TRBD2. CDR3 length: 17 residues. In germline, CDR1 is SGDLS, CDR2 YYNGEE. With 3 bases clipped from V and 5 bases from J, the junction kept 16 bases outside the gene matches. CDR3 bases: TGTGCCAGCAGCGCCCGGAGTTATAGCGGGGAGGGTAACGAGCAGTACTTC. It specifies CASSARSYSGEGNEQYF.

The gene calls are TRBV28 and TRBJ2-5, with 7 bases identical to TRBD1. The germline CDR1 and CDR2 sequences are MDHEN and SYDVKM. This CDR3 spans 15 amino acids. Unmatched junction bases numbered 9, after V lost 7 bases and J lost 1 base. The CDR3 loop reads CASTPRDSSQETQYF. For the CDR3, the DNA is TGTGCCAGCACCCCTAGGGACAGCTCCCAAGAGACCCAGTACTTC.

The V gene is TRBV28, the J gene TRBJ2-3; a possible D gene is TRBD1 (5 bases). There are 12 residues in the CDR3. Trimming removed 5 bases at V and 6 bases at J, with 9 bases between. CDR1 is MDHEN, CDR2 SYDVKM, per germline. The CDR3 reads CASSLKGDTQYF. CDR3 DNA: TGTGCCAGCAGTCTGAAGGGGGATACGCAGTATTTT.

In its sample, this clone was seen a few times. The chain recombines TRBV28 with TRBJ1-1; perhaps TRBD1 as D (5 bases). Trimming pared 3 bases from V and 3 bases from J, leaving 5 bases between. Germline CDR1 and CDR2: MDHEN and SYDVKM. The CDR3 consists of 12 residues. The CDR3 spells CASSFRDTEAFF. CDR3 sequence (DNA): TGTGCCAGCAGTTTCAGGGACACTGAAGCTTTCTTT.

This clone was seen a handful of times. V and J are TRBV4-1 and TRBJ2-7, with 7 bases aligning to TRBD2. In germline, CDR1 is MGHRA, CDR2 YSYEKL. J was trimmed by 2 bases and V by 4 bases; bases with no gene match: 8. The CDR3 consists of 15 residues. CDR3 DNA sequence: TGCGCCAGCAGCCGATCGACTAGCAACGCCTACGAGCAGTACTTC. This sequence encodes CASSRSTSNAYEQYF.

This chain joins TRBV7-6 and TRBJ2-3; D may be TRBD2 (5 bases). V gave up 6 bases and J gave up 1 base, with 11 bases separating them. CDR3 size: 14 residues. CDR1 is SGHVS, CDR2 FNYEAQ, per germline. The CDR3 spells CASRAGKGTDTQYF. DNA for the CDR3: TGTGCCAGCAGGGCGGGCAAGGGCACAGATACGCAGTATTTT.

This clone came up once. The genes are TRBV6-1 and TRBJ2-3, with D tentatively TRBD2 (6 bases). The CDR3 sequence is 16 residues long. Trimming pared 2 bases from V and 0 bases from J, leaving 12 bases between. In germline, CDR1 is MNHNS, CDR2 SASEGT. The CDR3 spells CASSETPGLSTDTQYF. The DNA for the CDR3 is TGTGCCAGCAGTGAAACTCCGGGACTGAGCACAGATACGCAGTATTTT.

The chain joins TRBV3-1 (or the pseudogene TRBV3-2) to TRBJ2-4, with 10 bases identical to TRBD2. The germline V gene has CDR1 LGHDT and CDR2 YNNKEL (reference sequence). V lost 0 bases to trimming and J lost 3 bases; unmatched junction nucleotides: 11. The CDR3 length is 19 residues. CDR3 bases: TGTGCCAGCAGCCAAGATCTAGCGGGAGAGGGTGATGACAAAAACATTCAGTACTTC. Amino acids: CASSQDLAGEGDDKNIQYF.

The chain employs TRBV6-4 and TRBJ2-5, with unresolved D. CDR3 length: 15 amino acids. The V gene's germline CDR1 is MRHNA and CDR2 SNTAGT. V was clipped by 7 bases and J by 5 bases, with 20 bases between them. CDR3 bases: TGTGCCAGCACCCTCTATGAGGATGTCACCGAGACCCAGTACTTC. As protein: CASTLYEDVTETQYF.

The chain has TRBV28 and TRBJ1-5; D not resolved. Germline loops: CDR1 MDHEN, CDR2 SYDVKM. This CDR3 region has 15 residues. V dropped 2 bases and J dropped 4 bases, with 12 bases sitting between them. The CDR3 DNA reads TGTGCCAGCAGTTTACCAGCTTTCGGGAATCAGCCCCAGCATTTT. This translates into CASSLPAFGNQPQHF.

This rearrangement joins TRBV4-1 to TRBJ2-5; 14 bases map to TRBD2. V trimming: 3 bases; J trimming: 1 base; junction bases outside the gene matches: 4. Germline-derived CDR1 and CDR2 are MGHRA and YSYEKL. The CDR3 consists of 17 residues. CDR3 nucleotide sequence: TGCGCCAGCAGCCATGGACTAGCGGGGGGTCTCCAAGAGACCCAGTACTTC. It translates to CASSHGLAGGLQETQYF.

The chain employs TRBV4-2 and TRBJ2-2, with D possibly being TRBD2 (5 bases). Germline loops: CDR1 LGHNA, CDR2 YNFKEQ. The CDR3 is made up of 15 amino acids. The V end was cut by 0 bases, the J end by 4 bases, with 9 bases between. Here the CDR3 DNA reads TGTGCCAGCAGCCAAGATCTTGGACTCACCGGGGAGCTGTTTTTT. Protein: CASSQDLGLTGELFF.

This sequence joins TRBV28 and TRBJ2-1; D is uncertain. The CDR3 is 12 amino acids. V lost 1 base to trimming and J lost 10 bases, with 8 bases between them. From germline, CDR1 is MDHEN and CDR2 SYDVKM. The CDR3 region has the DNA TGTGCCAGCAGTTTATATCCAGAAGAGCAGTTCTTC. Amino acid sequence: CASSLYPEEQFF.

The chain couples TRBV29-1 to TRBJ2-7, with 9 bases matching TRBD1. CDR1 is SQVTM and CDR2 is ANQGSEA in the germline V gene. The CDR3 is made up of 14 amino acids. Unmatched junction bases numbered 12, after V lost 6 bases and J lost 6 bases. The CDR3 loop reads CSVARGTGFLEQYF. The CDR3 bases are TGCAGCGTCGCTCGGGGGACAGGGTTTCTCGAGCAGTACTTC.